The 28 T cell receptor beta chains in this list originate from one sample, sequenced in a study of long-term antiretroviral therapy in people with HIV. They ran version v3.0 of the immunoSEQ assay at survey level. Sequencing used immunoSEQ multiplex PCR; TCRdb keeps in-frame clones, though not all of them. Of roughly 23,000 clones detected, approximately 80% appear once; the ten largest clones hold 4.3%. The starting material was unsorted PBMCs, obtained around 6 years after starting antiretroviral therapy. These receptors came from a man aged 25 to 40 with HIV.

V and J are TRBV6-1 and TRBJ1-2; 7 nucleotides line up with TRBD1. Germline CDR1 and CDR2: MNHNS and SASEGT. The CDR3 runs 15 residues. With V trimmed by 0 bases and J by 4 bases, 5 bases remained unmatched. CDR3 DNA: TGTGCCAGCAGTGAAGCTGCACAGGGGAGCTATGGCTACACCTTC. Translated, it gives CASSEAAQGSYGYTF.

The CDR3 DNA sequence: TGTGCCAGCAGGTTGGGGTGGGGGGTTAACTATGGCTACACCTTC. Its translation is CASRLGWGVNYGYTF. This sequence joins TRBV28 and TRBJ1-2, with a tentative D call TRBD1 (5 bases). Germline assignment: CDR1 MDHEN and CDR2 SYDVKM. The CDR3 totals 15 residues. Trimming cost V 6 bases and J 1 base, with 15 bases left between them.

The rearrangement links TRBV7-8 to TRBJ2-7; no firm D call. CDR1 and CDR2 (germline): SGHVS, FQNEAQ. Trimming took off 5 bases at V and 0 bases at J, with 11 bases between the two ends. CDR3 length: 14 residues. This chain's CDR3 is CASSNIIFSYEQYF. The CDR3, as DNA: TGTGCCAGCAGCAACATAATCTTCTCCTACGAGCAGTACTTC.

The CDR3 DNA reads as TGTGCCAGTATGGGGACTAGCGGGAGTCCATCAGATACGCAGTATTTT. Translating gives CASMGTSGSPSDTQYF. This chain connects TRBV19 to TRBJ2-3; the match to TRBD2 covers 14 bases. Germline CDR1 LNHDA, CDR2 SQIVND (reference sequence). The CDR3 extends over 16 amino acids. The V gene end was trimmed by 7 bases and the J gene end by 4 bases; junction bases not matched to a gene: 7.

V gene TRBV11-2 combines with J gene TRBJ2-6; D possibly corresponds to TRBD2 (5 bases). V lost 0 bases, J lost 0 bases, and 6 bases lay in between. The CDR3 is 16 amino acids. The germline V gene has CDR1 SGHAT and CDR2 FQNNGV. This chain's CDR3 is CASSLERVSGANVLTF. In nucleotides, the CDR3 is TGTGCCAGCAGCTTAGAGCGGGTCTCTGGGGCCAACGTCCTGACTTTC.

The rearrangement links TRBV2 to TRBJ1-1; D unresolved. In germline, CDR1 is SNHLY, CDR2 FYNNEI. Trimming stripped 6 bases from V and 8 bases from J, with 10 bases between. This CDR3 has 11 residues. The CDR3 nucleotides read TGTGCCAGCAGCGTTCAGGTAGAAGCTTTCTTT. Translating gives CASSVQVEAFF.

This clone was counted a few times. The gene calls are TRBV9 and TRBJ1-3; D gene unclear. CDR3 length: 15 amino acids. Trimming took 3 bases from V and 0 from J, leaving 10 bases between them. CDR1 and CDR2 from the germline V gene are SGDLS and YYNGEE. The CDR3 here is CASSARASSGNTIYF. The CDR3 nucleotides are TGTGCCAGCAGCGCCCGCGCATCCTCTGGAAACACCATATATTTT.

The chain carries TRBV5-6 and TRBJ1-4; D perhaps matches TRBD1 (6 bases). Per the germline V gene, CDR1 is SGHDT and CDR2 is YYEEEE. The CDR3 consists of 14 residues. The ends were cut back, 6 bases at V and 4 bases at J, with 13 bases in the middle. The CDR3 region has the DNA TGTGCCAGCAACCTCAGGGGACTTAATGAAAAACTGTTTTTT. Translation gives CASNLRGLNEKLFF.

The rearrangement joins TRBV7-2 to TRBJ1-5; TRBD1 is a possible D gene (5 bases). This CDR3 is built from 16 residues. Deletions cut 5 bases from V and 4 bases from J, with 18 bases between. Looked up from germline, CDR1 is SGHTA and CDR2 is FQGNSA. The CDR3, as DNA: TGTGCCAGCAGCATCCGGGACCGCAGTAATAATCAGCCCCAGCATTTT. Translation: CASSIRDRSNNQPQHF. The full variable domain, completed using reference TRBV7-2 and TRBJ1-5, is GAGVSQSPSNKVTEKGKDVELRCDPISGHTALYWYRQSLGQGLEFLIYFQGNSAPDKSGLPSDRFSAERTGGSVSTLTIQRTQQEDSAVYLCASSIRDRSNNQPQHFGDGTRLSIL.

CDR3 nucleotides: TGTGCCAGCAGCCCCTTCACTAGCGGTTACACAGATACGCAGTATTTT. Translation gives CASSPFTSGYTDTQYF. The gene calls are TRBV7-3 and TRBJ2-3; 8 bases map to TRBD2. Germline V gives CDR1 SGHTA, CDR2 FQGTGA. The CDR3 covers 16 residues. V shed 5 bases and J 2 bases; nucleotides not matched to a gene: 9.

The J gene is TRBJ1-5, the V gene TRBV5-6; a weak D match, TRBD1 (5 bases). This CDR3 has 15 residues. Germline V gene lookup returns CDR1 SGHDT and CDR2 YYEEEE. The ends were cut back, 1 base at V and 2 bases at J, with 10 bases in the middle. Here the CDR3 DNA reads TGTGCCAGCAGCTTGTGGGGACGGGGCAATCAGCCCCAGCATTTT. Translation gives CASSLWGRGNQPQHF.

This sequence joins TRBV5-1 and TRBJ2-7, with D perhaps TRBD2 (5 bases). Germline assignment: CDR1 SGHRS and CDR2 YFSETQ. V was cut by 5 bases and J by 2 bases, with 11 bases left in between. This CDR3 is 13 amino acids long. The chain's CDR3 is CASSLEGPYEQYF. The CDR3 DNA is TGCGCCAGCAGTTTAGAGGGTCCCTACGAGCAGTACTTC.

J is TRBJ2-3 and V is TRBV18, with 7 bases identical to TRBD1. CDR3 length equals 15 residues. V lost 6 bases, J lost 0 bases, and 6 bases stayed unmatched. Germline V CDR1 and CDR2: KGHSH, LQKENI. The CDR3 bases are TGTGCCAGCTCTCGAGACAGGGATAGCACAGATACGCAGTATTTT. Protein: CASSRDRDSTDTQYF.

The CDR3 here is CATSRAHEENYGYTF. The CDR3 DNA follows: TGTGCCACCAGCAGAGCGCATGAAGAGAACTATGGCTACACCTTC. The rearrangement uses TRBV15 and TRBJ1-2; no clear D. The CDR3 consists of 15 residues. Germline V gene data show CDR1 as LNHNV and CDR2 as YYDKDF (reference sequence). V was trimmed by 1 base and J by 2 bases, leaving 11 bases between them.

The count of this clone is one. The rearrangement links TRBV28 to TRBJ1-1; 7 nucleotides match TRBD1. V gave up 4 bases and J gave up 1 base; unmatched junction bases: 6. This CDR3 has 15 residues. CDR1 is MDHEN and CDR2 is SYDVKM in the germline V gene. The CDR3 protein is CASSSYRGGNTEAFF. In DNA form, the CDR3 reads TGTGCCAGCAGTTCGTACAGGGGAGGGAACACTGAAGCTTTCTTT.

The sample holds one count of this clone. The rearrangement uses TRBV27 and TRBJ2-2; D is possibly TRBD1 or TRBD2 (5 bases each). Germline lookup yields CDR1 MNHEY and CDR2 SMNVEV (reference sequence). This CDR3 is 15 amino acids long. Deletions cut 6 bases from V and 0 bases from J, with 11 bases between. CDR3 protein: CASSWDPSNTGELFF. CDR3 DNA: TGTGCCAGCAGCTGGGACCCATCGAACACCGGGGAGCTGTTTTTT.

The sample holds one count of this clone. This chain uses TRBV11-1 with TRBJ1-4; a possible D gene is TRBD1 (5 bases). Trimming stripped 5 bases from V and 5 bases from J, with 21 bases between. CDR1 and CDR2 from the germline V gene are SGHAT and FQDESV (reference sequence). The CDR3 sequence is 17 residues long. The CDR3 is CASSPSRGPGKNEKLFF. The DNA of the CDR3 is TGTGCCAGCAGCCCCTCTCGGGGCCCCGGGAAGAATGAAAAACTGTTTTTT.

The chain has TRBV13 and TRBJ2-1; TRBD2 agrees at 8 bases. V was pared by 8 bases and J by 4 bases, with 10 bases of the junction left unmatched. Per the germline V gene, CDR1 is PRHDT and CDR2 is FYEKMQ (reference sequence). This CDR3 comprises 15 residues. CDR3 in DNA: TGTGCCAGCGGGCGGGAGGATCTAGATTACAATGAGCAGTTCTTC. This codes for CASGREDLDYNEQFF. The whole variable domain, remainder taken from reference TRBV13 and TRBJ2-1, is AAGVIQSPRHLIKEKRETATLKCYPIPRHDTVYWYQQGPGQDPQFLISFYEKMQSDKGSIPDRFSAQQFSDYHSELNMSSLELGDSALYFCASGREDLDYNEQFFGPGTRLTVL.

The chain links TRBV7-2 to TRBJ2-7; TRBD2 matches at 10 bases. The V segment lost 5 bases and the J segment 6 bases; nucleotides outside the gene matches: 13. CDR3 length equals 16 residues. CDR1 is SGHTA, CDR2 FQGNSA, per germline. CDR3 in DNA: TGTGCCAGCAGCACCGGAGGGGCTAGCGGGAGTCGCGAGCAGTACTTC. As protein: CASSTGGASGSREQYF.

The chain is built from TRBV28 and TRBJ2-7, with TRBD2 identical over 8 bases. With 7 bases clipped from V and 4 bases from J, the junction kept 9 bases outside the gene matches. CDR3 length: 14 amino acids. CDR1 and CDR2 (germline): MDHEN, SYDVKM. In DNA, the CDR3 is TGTGCCAGCACCTCGGGGGGGGCGTCTTACGAGCAGTACTTC. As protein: CASTSGGASYEQYF.

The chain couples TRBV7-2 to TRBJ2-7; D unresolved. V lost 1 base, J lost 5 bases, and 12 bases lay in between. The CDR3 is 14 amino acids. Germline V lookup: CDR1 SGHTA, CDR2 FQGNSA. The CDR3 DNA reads TGTGCCAGCAGCTTAGTAACAAGTAATCACGAGCAGTACTTC. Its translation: CASSLVTSNHEQYF.

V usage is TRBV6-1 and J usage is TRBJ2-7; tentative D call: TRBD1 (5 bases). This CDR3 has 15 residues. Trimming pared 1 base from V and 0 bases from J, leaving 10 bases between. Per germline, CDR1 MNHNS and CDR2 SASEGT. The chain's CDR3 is CASSEVGRSSYEQYF. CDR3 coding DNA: TGTGCCAGCAGTGAAGTGGGGCGAAGCTCCTACGAGCAGTACTTC.

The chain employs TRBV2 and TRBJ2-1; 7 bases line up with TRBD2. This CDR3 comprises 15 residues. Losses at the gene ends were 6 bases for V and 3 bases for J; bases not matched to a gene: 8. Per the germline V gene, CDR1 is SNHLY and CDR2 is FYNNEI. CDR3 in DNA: TGTGCCAGCAGCGTCGGGACTACTAGCTACAATGAGCAGTTCTTC. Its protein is CASSVGTTSYNEQFF.

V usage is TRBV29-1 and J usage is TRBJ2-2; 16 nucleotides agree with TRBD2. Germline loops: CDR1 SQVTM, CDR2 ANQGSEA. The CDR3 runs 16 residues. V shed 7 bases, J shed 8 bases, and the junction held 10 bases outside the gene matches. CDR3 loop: CSASGTSGRAVGELFF. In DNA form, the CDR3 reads TGCAGCGCCTCCGGGACTAGCGGGAGGGCCGTGGGGGAGCTGTTTTTT.

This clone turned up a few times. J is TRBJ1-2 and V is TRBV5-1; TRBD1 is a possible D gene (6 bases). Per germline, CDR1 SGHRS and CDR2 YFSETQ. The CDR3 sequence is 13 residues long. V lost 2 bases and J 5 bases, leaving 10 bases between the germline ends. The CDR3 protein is CASSFNTGYGYTF. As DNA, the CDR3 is TGCGCCAGCAGCTTCAATACAGGGTATGGCTACACCTTC.

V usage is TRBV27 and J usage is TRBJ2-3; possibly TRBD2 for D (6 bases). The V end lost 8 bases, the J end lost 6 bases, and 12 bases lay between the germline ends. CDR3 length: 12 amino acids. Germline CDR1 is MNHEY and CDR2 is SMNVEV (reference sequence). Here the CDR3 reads CASPGVADTQYF. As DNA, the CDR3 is TGTGCCAGCCCGGGGGTGGCGGATACGCAGTATTTT.

The chain's CDR3 is CASSPYSTGSSYEQYF. The DNA of the CDR3 is TGCGCCAGCAGCCCCTACTCGACAGGAAGCTCCTACGAGCAGTACTTC. V gene TRBV5-1 combines with J gene TRBJ2-7, with a tentative D call TRBD1 (6 bases). The CDR3 has 16 amino acids. Per the germline V gene, CDR1 is SGHRS and CDR2 is YFSETQ. V lost 4 bases and J lost 0, with 17 bases in between.

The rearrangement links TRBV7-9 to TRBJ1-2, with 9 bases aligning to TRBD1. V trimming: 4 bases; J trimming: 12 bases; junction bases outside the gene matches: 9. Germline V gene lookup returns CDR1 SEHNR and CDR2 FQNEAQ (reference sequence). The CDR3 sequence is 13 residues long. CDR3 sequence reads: CASSSTGGSVDTF. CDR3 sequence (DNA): TGTGCCAGCAGCTCAACAGGGGGCAGTGTCGACACCTTC.